These 18 T cell receptor beta chains came from one sample sequenced in a study of shared clonotypes between healthy human individuals. Sequencing used immunoSEQ multiplex PCR; TCRdb keeps in-frame clones, though not all of them. The sample consists of some 450,000 clones, roughly four fifths of them appearing once. The specimen sequenced was PBMCs. The receptors derive from a woman between 35 and 50 years old in good health. Some clones in this sample may be carry-over from other donors' samples.

CDR3 bases: TGTGCCAGCAGCTTGGGGGACGGTCAAGAGACCCAGTACTTC. This codes for CASSLGDGQETQYF. The chain is built from TRBV5-4 and TRBJ2-5; D may match TRBD1 or TRBD2 (5 bases each). Trimming took off 0 bases at V and 2 bases at J, with 8 bases between the two ends. The CDR3 sequence is 14 residues long. CDR1 is SGHNT and CDR2 is YYREEE in the germline V gene (reference sequence).

Comments on this clone: A read error is the likely source, as a far larger clone sits one nucleotide away. The chain couples TRBV30 to TRBJ2-5; D is unclear. In germline, CDR1 is GTSNPN, CDR2 SVGIG (reference sequence). Trimming removed 0 bases from V and 1 base from J, with 12 bases in between. The CDR3 covers 15 residues. The CDR3 nucleotides are TGTGCCTGGAGTGTACTCGAACACGGCCAAGAGACCCAGTACTTC. Amino acids: CAWSVLEHGQETQYF. The complete variable domain, with remaining parts taken from reference TRBV30 and TRBJ2-5, reads SQTIHQWPATLVQPVGSPLSLECTVEGTSNPNLYWYRQAAGRGLQLLFYSVGIGQISSEVPQNLSASRPQDRQFILSSKKLLLSDSGFYLCAWSVLEHGQETQYFGPGTRLLVL.

The rearrangement uses TRBV18 and TRBJ2-1; TRBD2 agrees at 14 bases. Trimming cost V 5 bases and J 9 bases; bases outside gene matches: 15. Germline V CDR1 and CDR2: KGHSH, LQKENI. CDR3 length: 18 amino acids. The CDR3 DNA reads as TGTGCCAGCTCAAGCAAGACAGGGGGGACTAGCGGGAGCGTTGAGCAGTTCTTC. It translates to CASSSKTGGTSGSVEQFF.

CDR3 residues: CASSWRGNNEQFF. DNA of the CDR3: TGTGCCAGCAGTTGGCGGGGAAACAATGAGCAGTTCTTC. The chain uses TRBV6-9 and TRBJ2-1, with a weak D call TRBD2 (6 bases). The CDR3 consists of 13 residues. CDR1 is MNHGY and CDR2 is SVAAGI in the germline V gene. Trimming cost V 4 bases and J 5 bases, with 9 bases left between them.

About this clone: A far more abundant clone sits one base away, making this likely a read error. The V call is TRBV7-9, the J call TRBJ2-7; D tentatively fits TRBD1 or TRBD2 (5 bases each). This CDR3 comprises 14 residues. The germline CDR1 and CDR2 sequences are SEHNR and FQNEAQ (reference sequence). The DNA for the CDR3 is TGTGCCAGCAGCTTAGGTGTTCCCCGGGGCGAGCAGCACTTC. It translates to CASSLGVPRGEQHF.

CDR3 nucleotides: TGTGCCAGCAGCTCCCACGCCCAGGGCTCCTACGAGCAGTACTTC. Amino acids: CASSSHAQGSYEQYF. This chain uses TRBV7-2 with TRBJ2-7, with TRBD1 as a possible D gene (5 bases). Per the germline V gene, CDR1 is SGHTA and CDR2 is FQGNSA. This CDR3 is built from 15 residues. The germline V and J ends were trimmed by 4 bases and 0 bases, with 13 bases remaining between them.

This sequence joins TRBV27 and TRBJ2-7, with TRBD1 identical over 10 bases. CDR1 is MNHEY, CDR2 SMNVEV, per germline (reference sequence). CDR3 size: 14 residues. Trimming cost V 2 bases and J 3 bases; bases outside gene matches: 1. Here the CDR3 reads CASSLRTGGYEQYF. DNA of the CDR3: TGTGCCAGCAGTTTACGGACAGGGGGCTACGAGCAGTACTTC.

This chain uses TRBV28 with TRBJ1-1, with 7 positions matching TRBD1. V lost 6 bases, J lost 11 bases, and 9 bases stayed unmatched. This CDR3 is 12 amino acids long. Germline V gene sequence: CDR1 MDHEN, CDR2 SYDVKM. CDR3 bases: TGTGCCAGCAGACTCAAACAGGGGTACGCTTTCTTT. This gives the protein CASRLKQGYAFF. The full variable domain, completed using reference TRBV28 and TRBJ1-1, is DVKVTQSSRYLVKRTGEKVFLECVQDMDHENMFWYRQDPGLGLRLIYFSYDVKMKEKGDIPEGYSVSREKKERFSLILESASTNQTSMYLCASRLKQGYAFFGQGTRLTVV.

The chain joins TRBV28 to TRBJ1-5; D is possibly TRBD1 (5 bases). This CDR3 region has 14 residues. Looked up from germline, CDR1 is MDHEN and CDR2 is SYDVKM. V lost 3 bases, J lost 4 bases, and 10 bases lay in between. As DNA, the CDR3 is TGTGCCAGCAGTTTCCAGGGCCAGAATCAGCCCCAGCATTTT. Amino acids: CASSFQGQNQPQHF. Full variable domain (rest looked up from reference TRBV28 and TRBJ1-5): DVKVTQSSRYLVKRTGEKVFLECVQDMDHENMFWYRQDPGLGLRLIYFSYDVKMKEKGDIPEGYSVSREKKERFSLILESASTNQTSMYLCASSFQGQNQPQHFGDGTRLSIL.

The genes are TRBV5-4 and TRBJ1-4, with D possibly matching TRBD1 (5 bases). The CDR3 runs to 15 residues. Germline V gives CDR1 SGHNT, CDR2 YYREEE (reference sequence). Trimming pared 5 bases from V and 1 base from J, leaving 12 bases between. CDR3 residues: CASSLGGETNEKLFF. In DNA, the CDR3 is TGTGCCAGCAGTCTTGGGGGGGAAACTAATGAAAAACTGTTTTTT.

This clone was recorded once. This chain links TRBV5-4 with TRBJ2-3, with D tentatively TRBD1 or TRBD2 (5 bases each). Trimming took off 4 bases at V and 7 bases at J, with 10 bases between the two ends. Germline assignment: CDR1 SGHNT and CDR2 YYREEE (reference sequence). This CDR3 has 12 residues. As DNA, the CDR3 is TGTGCCAGCAGCCAAGAGGGGTATACGCAGTATTTT. It specifies CASSQEGYTQYF.

With respect to this clone: In the same sample, other DNA sequences code for this CDR3. This chain links TRBV30 with TRBJ1-2; D unresolved. V lost 3 bases and J lost 6, with 8 bases in between. Germline assignment: CDR1 GTSNPN and CDR2 SVGIG (reference sequence). CDR3 size: 11 residues. Written as DNA, the CDR3 is TGTGCCTGGAGCGTTGGGAATGGCTACACCTTC. This sequence encodes CAWSVGNGYTF.

This clone appeared once. The J gene is TRBJ1-2, the V gene TRBV6-1; 7 nucleotides line up with TRBD1. Germline lookup yields CDR1 MNHNS and CDR2 SASEGT. The CDR3 contains 14 residues. The V and J ends lost 2 bases and 4 bases, in that order; junction bases with no gene match: 4. The DNA of the CDR3 is TGTGCCAGCAGTGAAAGGGGACAGATCTATGGCTACACCTTC. Its translation is CASSERGQIYGYTF.

The chain couples TRBV5-1 to TRBJ2-7, with D possibly matching TRBD2 (6 bases). The CDR3 has 19 amino acids. Deletions cut 0 bases from V and 2 bases from J, with 24 bases between. Germline V lookup: CDR1 SGHRS, CDR2 YFSETQ. The CDR3 loop is CASSLVANGLGGNPYEQYF. The CDR3 region has the DNA TGCGCCAGCAGCTTGGTGGCAAATGGGCTTGGCGGGAACCCCTACGAGCAGTACTTC.

This rearrangement joins TRBV5-6 to TRBJ2-5; D might be TRBD1 (5 bases). CDR3 length: 13 residues. V was cut by 4 bases and J by 5 bases, with 12 bases left in between. The germline CDR1 and CDR2 sequences are SGHDT and YYEEEE. This CDR3 reads CASSPKGVETQYF. The CDR3 coding sequence is TGTGCCAGCAGCCCCAAAGGGGTGGAGACCCAGTACTTC.

The V gene is TRBV5-1, the J gene TRBJ2-7; no clear D gene. V lost 0 bases, J lost 1 base, and 8 bases lay in between. Germline V lookup: CDR1 SGHRS, CDR2 YFSETQ. The CDR3 has 14 amino acids. The CDR3 DNA is TGCGCCAGCAGCTTGGTATCCACATCCTACGAGCAGTACTTC. Its protein product is CASSLVSTSYEQYF.

This chain uses TRBV29-1 with TRBJ2-3; D unresolved. Germline assignment: CDR1 SQVTM and CDR2 ANQGSEA. The CDR3 totals 13 residues. The V gene lost 4 bases and the J gene lost 7 bases, with 15 bases spanning the gap. CDR3 protein: CSVVFGSQNTQYF. The CDR3, as DNA: TGCAGCGTTGTTTTTGGGTCACAGAATACGCAGTATTTT.

CDR3 residues: CASSTGQNTEAFF. CDR3 DNA sequence: TGTGCCAGCTCAACGGGACAGAACACTGAAGCTTTCTTT. The chain links TRBV18 to TRBJ1-1; D perhaps matches TRBD1 (6 bases). This CDR3 comprises 13 residues. Germline V gene sequence: CDR1 KGHSH, CDR2 LQKENI. The V and J ends lost 5 bases and 1 base respectively, with 8 bases between them. The entire variable domain, with the rest obtained from reference TRBV18 and TRBJ1-1, is as follows: NAGVMQNPRHLVRRRGQEARLRCSPMKGHSHVYWYRQLPEEGLKFMVYLQKENIIDESGMPKERFSAEFPKEGPSILRIQQVVRGDSAAYFCASSTGQNTEAFFGQGTRLTVV.